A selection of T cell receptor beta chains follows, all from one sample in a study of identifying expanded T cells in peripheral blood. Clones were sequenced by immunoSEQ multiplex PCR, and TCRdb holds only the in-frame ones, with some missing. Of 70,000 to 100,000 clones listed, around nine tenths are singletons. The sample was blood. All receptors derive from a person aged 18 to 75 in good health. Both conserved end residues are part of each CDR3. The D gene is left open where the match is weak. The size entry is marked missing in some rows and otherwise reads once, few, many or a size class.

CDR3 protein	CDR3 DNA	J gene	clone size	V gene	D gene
CASSLAGRTEETQYF	TGCGCCAGCAGCTTGGCGGGACGGACTGAAGAGACCCAGTACTTC	TRBJ2-5	.	TRBV5-1	.
CAISTVGQYEQYF	TGTGCCATCAGTACTGTGGGACAGTACGAGCAGTACTTC	TRBJ2-7	once	TRBV10-3	TRBD1
CASSLGRTNNEQFF	TGTGCCAGCAGCTTAGGTCGGACCAACAATGAGCAGTTCTTC	TRBJ2-1	.	TRBV7-3	.
CAWSAAGSGANVLTF	TGTGCCTGGAGTGCAGCAGGGTCTGGGGCCAACGTCCTGACTTTC	TRBJ2-6	.	TRBV30	.
CASSLSKREGREQFF	TGTGCCAGCAGCTTATCTAAGCGGGAGGGCCGCGAGCAGTTCTTC	TRBJ2-1	.	TRBV5-4	TRBD2
CASSSDWQAFF	TGTGCCAGCAGCTCGGACTGGCAAGCTTTCTTT	TRBJ1-1	.	TRBV7-9	.
CASRMDRATGELFF	TGTGCCAGCAGGATGGACAGGGCCACCGGGGAGCTGTTTTTT	TRBJ2-2	.	TRBV6-4	TRBD1
CASSFSSGRPGELFF	TGTGCCAGCAGTTTTTCCAGCGGGAGGCCCGGGGAGCTGTTTTTT	TRBJ2-2	.	TRBV28	TRBD2
CAWSPRTGPITDTQYF	TGTGCCTGGAGCCCCAGGACAGGTCCTATCACAGATACGCAGTATTTT	TRBJ2-3	.	TRBV30	TRBD1
CASSSYLSSEQYF	TGTGCCAGCAGTTCGTACCTCAGCTCCGAGCAGTACTTC	TRBJ2-7	.	TRBV11-2	.
CASSQVLTDTQYF	TGCGCCAGCAGCCAAGTACTCACAGATACGCAGTATTTT	TRBJ2-3	once	TRBV4-1	.
CATSRETTEDNEQFF	TGTGCCACCAGCAGAGAAACAACAGAAGACAATGAGCAGTTCTTC	TRBJ2-1	.	TRBV15	.
CASRSGQVNGYTF	TGTGCCAGCAGATCCGGACAAGTTAATGGCTACACCTTC	TRBJ1-2	.	TRBV6-5	.
CASSPDIHATNEKLFF	TGCGCCAGCAGCCCGGACATACATGCAACTAATGAAAAACTGTTTTTT	TRBJ1-4	.	TRBV5-1	.
CASGRVDTGELFF	TGTGCCAGCGGGAGAGTGGACACCGGGGAGCTGTTTTTT	TRBJ2-2	.	TRBV19	.
CASSYSSRLGMAQYF	TGTGCCAGCAGTTACTCGAGCAGGCTAGGAATGGCCCAGTACTTC	TRBJ2-5	.	TRBV6-6	.
CASSEAAGFWNTEAFF	TGTGCCAGCAGTGAAGCGGCAGGGTTTTGGAACACTGAAGCTTTCTTT	TRBJ1-1	.	TRBV6-1	.
CASSIGTGELFF	TGTGCCAGTAGTATTGGGACCGGGGAGCTGTTTTTT	TRBJ2-2	.	TRBV19	.
CSVEEGDSSNQETQYF	TGCAGCGTTGAAGAGGGAGACTCGTCAAACCAAGAGACCCAGTACTTC	TRBJ2-5	.	TRBV29-1	.
CASSLGVGQGAYEQYF	TGTGCCAGCAGCTTAGGTGTGGGACAGGGGGCCTACGAGCAGTACTTC	TRBJ2-7	.	TRBV13	TRBD1
CASSSLSRGPYGYTF	TGTGCCAGCAGCTCCCTTTCCAGGGGGCCATATGGCTACACCTTC	TRBJ1-2	.	TRBV5-4	TRBD1
CASSATRTGGYGYTF	TGTGCCAGCAGCGCCACCCGGACAGGGGGCTATGGCTACACCTTC	TRBJ1-2	.	TRBV5-4	TRBD1
CASSPRGGGEQYF	TGTGCCAGCAGCCCCAGGGGGGGCGGCGAGCAGTACTTC	TRBJ2-7	.	TRBV14	.
CASSSNTGPQHF	TGTGCCAGCAGCTCTAACACGGGGCCCCAGCATTTT	TRBJ1-5	.	TRBV7-9	.
CASSLAGDQPQHF	TGTGCCAGCAGCTTAGCAGGGGATCAGCCCCAGCATTTT	TRBJ1-5	.	TRBV7-6	.
CASSSQGGSEQYF	TGTGCCAGCAGCTCCCAAGGGGGCAGCGAGCAGTACTTC	TRBJ2-7	.	TRBV9	TRBD1
CASSPGQGARETQYF	TGCGCCAGCAGCCCGGGACAGGGGGCGCGAGAGACCCAGTACTTC	TRBJ2-5	.	TRBV4-3	TRBD1
CASSLEDRNLYEQYF	TGTGCCAGCAGCTTGGAAGACAGAAACCTCTACGAGCAGTACTTC	TRBJ2-7	.	TRBV5-5	.
CAWGTGLTDTQYF	TGTGCCTGGGGGACAGGGCTCACAGATACGCAGTATTTT	TRBJ2-3	.	TRBV30	TRBD1
CASSLGSGGSYEQYF	TGCGCCAGCAGCTTGGGTAGCGGGGGATCCTACGAGCAGTACTTC	TRBJ2-7	.	TRBV5-1	TRBD2
CASSRERDASSYEQYF	TGCGCCAGCAGCCGCGAGAGGGACGCTAGCTCCTACGAGCAGTACTTC	TRBJ2-7	.	TRBV4-1	.
CASSRGVKAGYGYTF	TGTGCCAGCAGTCGGGGGGTAAAGGCTGGCTATGGCTACACCTTC	TRBJ1-2	.	TRBV28	.
CASSLCKQETQYF	TGTGCCAGCTCACTCTGCAAACAAGAGACCCAGTACTTC	TRBJ2-5	.	TRBV18	.
CASSDPQGSYTF	TGTGCCAGCAGTGACCCTCAGGGGAGCTACACCTTC	TRBJ1-2	.	TRBV25-1	.
CASSQGVRAETQYF	TGTGCCAGCAGCCAGGGGGTTCGGGCAGAGACCCAGTACTTC	TRBJ2-5	.	TRBV6-5	TRBD1
CASSIGMNTEAFF	TGTGCCAGTAGTATAGGAATGAACACTGAAGCTTTCTTT	TRBJ1-1	.	TRBV19	.
CASRPGTGGNLAKNIQYF	TGTGCCAGCAGACCCGGGACAGGGGGGAATCTAGCCAAAAACATTCAGTACTTC	TRBJ2-4	.	TRBV2	TRBD1
CASSQEWQGNGYTF	TGCGCCAGCAGCCAAGAATGGCAGGGAAATGGCTACACCTTC	TRBJ1-2	.	TRBV4-1	.
CSVEDLRRNTSYEQYF	TGCAGCGTTGAAGATTTAAGGAGGAACACTTCCTACGAGCAGTACTTC	TRBJ2-7	.	TRBV29-1	.
CASSYEAQPQHF	TGTGCCAGCAGTTACGAGGCTCAGCCCCAGCATTTT	TRBJ1-5	.	TRBV6-6	.
CASSVTGVGNQPQHF	TGTGCCAGTAGTGTGACAGGGGTAGGGAATCAGCCCCAGCATTTT	TRBJ1-5	.	TRBV19	TRBD1
CATRPLTGTYEQYF	TGTGCCACCAGGCCCTTAACAGGGACCTACGAGCAGTACTTC	TRBJ2-7	.	TRBV6-1	.
CASSPGSSYNSPLHF	TGCGCCAGCAGTCCAGGGAGCTCCTATAATTCACCCCTCCACTTT	TRBJ1-6	.	TRBV10-2	.
CASSQLGVGNTIYF	TGTGCCAGCAGCCAACTGGGAGTCGGAAACACCATATATTTT	TRBJ1-3	.	TRBV14	.
CASTHSTGGQYF	TGTGCCAGCACCCACTCGACGGGGGGGCAGTACTTC	TRBJ2-7	.	TRBV11-2	TRBD2
CASSLGRGLYNEQFF	TGTGCCAGCAGTTTGGGGCGGGGCCTCTACAATGAGCAGTTCTTC	TRBJ2-1	.	TRBV27	.